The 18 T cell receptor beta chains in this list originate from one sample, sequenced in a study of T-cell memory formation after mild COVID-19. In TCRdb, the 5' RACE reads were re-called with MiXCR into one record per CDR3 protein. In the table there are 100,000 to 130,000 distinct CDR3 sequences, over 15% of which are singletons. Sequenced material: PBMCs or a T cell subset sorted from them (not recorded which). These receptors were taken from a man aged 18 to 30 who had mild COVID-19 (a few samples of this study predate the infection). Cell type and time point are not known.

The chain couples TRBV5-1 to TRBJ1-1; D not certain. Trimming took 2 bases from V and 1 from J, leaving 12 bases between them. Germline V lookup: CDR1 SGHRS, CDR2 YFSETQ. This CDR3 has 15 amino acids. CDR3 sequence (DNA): TGCGCCAGCAGCTTAATAAGGACGGCGAACACTGAAGCTTTCTTT. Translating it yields CASSLIRTANTEAFF. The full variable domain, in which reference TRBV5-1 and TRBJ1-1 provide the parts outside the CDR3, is KAGVTQTPRYLIKTRGQQVTLSCSPISGHRSVSWYQQTPGQGLQFLFEYFSETQRNKGNFPGRFSGRQFSNSRSEMNVSTLELGDSALYLCASSLIRTANTEAFFGQGTRLTVV.

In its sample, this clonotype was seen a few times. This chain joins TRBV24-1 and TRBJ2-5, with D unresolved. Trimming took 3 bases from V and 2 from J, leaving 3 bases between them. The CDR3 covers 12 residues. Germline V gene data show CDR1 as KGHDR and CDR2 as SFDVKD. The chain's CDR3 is CATSDIQETQYF. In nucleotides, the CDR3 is TGTGCCACCAGTGATATACAAGAGACCCAGTACTTC.

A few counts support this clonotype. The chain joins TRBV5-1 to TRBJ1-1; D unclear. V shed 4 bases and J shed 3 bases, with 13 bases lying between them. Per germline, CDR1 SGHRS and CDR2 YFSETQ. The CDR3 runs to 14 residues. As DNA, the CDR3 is TGCGCCAGCAGCGCGGACCCATCGGACACTGAAGCTTTCTTT. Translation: CASSADPSDTEAFF.

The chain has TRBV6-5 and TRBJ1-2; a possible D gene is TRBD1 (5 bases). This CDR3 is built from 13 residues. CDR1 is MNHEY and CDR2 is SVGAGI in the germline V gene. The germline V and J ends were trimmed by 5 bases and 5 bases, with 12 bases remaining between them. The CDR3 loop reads CASSPGGRYGYTF. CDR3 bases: TGTGCCAGCAGTCCCGGGGGGAGATATGGCTACACCTTC.

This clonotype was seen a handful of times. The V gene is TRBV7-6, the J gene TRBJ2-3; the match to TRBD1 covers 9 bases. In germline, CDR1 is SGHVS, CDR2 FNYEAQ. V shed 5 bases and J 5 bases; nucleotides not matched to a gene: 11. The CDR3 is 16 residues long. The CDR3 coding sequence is TGTGCCAGCAGCCCCCGGACAGGGGTTGTTGGAGATACGCAGTATTTT. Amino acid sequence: CASSPRTGVVGDTQYF.

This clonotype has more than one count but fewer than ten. The CDR3 reads CASSFGYPEAYEQYF. The CDR3 nucleotides read TGCGCCAGCAGCTTTGGGTATCCTGAAGCCTACGAGCAGTACTTC. V usage is TRBV5-1 and J usage is TRBJ2-7; unclear D gene. Germline V gene lookup returns CDR1 SGHRS and CDR2 YFSETQ. This CDR3 region has 15 residues. V lost 2 bases and J 2 bases, leaving 14 bases between the germline ends.

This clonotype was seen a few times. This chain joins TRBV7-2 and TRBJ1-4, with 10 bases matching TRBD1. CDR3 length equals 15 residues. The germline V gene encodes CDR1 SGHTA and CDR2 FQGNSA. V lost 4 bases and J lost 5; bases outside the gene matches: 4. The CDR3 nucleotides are TGTGCCAGCAGCTCCCGACAGGGGGCGAATGAAAAACTGTTTTTT. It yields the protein CASSSRQGANEKLFF.

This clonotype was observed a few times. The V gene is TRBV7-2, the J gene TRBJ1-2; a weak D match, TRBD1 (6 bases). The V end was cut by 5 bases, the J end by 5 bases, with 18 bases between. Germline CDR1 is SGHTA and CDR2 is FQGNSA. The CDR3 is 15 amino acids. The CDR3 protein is CASSTPRRDNYGYTF. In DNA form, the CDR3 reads TGTGCCAGCAGCACCCCGCGCCGGGACAATTATGGCTACACCTTC.

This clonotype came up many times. CDR3 protein: CASSFVAGANTGELFF. In DNA, the CDR3 is TGTGCCAGCAGCTTTGTCGCAGGGGCTAACACCGGGGAGCTGTTTTTT. The chain couples TRBV7-2 to TRBJ2-2; TRBD1 is a possible D gene (6 bases). CDR3 length: 16 residues. Trimming shortened V by 3 bases and J by 2 bases, and 13 bases separated the two germline ends. Per germline, CDR1 SGHTA and CDR2 FQGNSA. Combining the CDR3 with reference TRBV7-2 and TRBJ2-2 gives the whole variable domain GAGVSQSPSNKVTEKGKDVELRCDPISGHTALYWYRQSLGQGLEFLIYFQGNSAPDKSGLPSDRFSAERTGGSVSTLTIQRTQQEDSAVYLCASSFVAGANTGELFFGEGSRLTVL.

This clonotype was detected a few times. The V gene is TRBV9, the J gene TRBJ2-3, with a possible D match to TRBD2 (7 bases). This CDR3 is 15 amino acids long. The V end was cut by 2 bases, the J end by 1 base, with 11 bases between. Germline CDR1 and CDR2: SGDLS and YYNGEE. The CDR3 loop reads CASSVARGRTDTQYF. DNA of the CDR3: TGTGCCAGCAGCGTCGCGCGGGGGCGCACAGATACGCAGTATTTT.

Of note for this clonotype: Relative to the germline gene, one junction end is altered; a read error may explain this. CDR3 sequence (DNA): TGTGCCACCAGTTTTTCGGGTTACAATGAGCAGTTCTTC. Protein product: CATSFSGYNEQFF. The chain combines TRBV12-3 or TRBV12-4 with TRBJ2-1; D remains unclear. This CDR3 has 13 amino acids.

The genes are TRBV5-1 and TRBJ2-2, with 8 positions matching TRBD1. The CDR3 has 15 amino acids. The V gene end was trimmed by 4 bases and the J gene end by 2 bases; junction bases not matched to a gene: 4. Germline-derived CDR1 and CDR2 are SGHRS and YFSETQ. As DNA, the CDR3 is TGCGCCAGCAGCCGCGACAGGGGTAACACCGGGGAGCTGTTTTTT. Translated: CASSRDRGNTGELFF.

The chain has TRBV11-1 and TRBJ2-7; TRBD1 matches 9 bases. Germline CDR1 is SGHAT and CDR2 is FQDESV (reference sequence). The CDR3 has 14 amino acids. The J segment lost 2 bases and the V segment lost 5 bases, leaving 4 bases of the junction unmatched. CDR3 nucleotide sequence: TGTGCCAGCAGCCGAGGACAGGGGCCCTACGAGCAGTACTTC. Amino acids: CASSRGQGPYEQYF.

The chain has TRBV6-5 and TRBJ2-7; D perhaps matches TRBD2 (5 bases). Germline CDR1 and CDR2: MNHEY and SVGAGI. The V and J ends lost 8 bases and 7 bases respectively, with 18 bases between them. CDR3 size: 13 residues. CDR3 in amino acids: CASLGGAGGEQYF. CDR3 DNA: TGTGCCAGCCTTGGAGGAGCCGGCGGAGAGCAGTACTTC.

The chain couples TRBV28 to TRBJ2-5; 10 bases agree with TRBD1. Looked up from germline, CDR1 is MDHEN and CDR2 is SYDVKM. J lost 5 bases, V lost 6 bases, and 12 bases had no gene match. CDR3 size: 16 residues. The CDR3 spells CASRLGGQGRSETQYF. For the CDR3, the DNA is TGTGCCAGCAGACTCGGGGGACAGGGGCGGTCCGAGACCCAGTACTTC.

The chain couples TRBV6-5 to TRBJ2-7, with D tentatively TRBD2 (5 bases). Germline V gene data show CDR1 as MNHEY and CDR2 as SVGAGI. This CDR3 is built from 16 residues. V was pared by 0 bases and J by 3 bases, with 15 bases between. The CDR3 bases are TGTGCCAGCAGTTACTCCTTAAACGGAGGCCTCTACGAGCAGTACTTC. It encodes CASSYSLNGGLYEQYF.

The CDR3 spells CASSLEGQQETQYF. CDR3 in DNA: TGTGCCAGCAGCCTAGAGGGACAGCAAGAGACCCAGTACTTC. The chain recombines TRBV7-2 with TRBJ2-5; 7 positions agree with TRBD1. J gave up 2 bases and V 5 bases, and 5 bases lay outside the gene matches. Germline CDR1 is SGHTA and CDR2 is FQGNSA. The CDR3 covers 14 residues.

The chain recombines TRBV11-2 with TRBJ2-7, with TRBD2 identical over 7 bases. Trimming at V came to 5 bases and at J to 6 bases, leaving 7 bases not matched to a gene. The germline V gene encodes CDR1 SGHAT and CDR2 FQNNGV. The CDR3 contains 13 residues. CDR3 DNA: TGTGCCAGCAGCCGCCGGAGGGAGGGCGAGCAGTACTTC. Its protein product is CASSRRREGEQYF.